The T cell receptor (beta chain) described here comes from a study of coeliac disease. Sequencing used one aliquot of 450,000 to 600,000 cells per fraction. The V end lost 2 bases, the J end lost 1 base, and 11 bases lay between the germline ends. Per germline, CDR1 MNHEY and CDR2 SVGAGI. The CDR3 has 15 residues. General observations from the study: Active celiac intraepithelial and lamina propria samples had lower TRB and TRG clonality than control samples. Known gliadin-specific TRB sequences: about 45% of the 18 coeliac samples, only 1 of 6 controls.

Generated by immunoSEQ multiplex PCR, the TCRdb table keeps only in-frame clones and is missing some. Here the sample spans approximately 3,100 clones, over 60% being singletons. The sample holds a few counts of this clone. Its target is not known. The sample taken for sequencing was lymphocytes from the gut lamina propria. The sequence was obtained from a man aged 80 or over without celiac disease. V gene TRBV6-5 combines with J gene TRBJ1-2; perhaps TRBD1 as D (5 bases). DNA of the CDR3: TGTGCCAGCAGTTACGACAGAGACGTTAACTATGGCTACACCTTC. The encoded protein is CASSYDRDVNYGYTF.